This T cell receptor beta chain is drawn from a study of T-cell reconstitution after alpha-beta-depleted transplantation in children. There are 15 residues in the CDR3. Germline V gene lookup returns CDR1 LGHNA and CDR2 YNFKEQ. The V end lost 1 base, the J end lost 7 bases, and 13 bases lay between the germline ends. This clonotype was seen a few times. Unique molecular identifiers were incorporated during preparation of the TCRbeta library. One entry per CDR3 protein, called by TCRdb with MiXCR from the PCR reads. The data show around 600,000 distinct CDR3 sequences, with 16% seen just once and over 0.95% held by the top ten.

The sample in question was PBMCs from the stem cell graft donor, obtained from the stem cell graft. The receptor's source is a human donor who donated a stem cell graft to a child with acute myeloid leukemia. This rearrangement joins TRBV4-2 to TRBJ2-2, with D possibly matching TRBD2 (5 bases). The CDR3 loop is CASSQVLGVGGELFF. The DNA of the CDR3 is TGTGCCAGCAGCCAAGTCCTCGGGGTCGGCGGGGAGCTGTTTTTT.